Shown below are 25 T cell receptor beta chains from a single sample sequenced in a study of T cell clusters in autoimmune cytopenias. About 37,500 genome equivalents of blood DNA were amplified for TRB. TRB was amplified by touch-down multiplex PCR, primer pools A and B combined. With the multiplex PCR reads reprocessed, TCRdb shows one record per CDR3 protein and no DNA. Its clone listing holds roughly 2,000 distinct CDR3 sequences. The source material was peripheral blood. The receptors were sampled from a human donor with an autoimmune cytopenia or autoimmune hepatitis (not recorded which).

The V and J genes are TRBV27 and TRBJ2-7; TCRdb picks TRBD1, but there is no DNA to check that call. The CDR3 is 13 residues long. CDR1 and CDR2 from the germline V gene are MNHEY and SMNVEV (reference sequence). CDR3 loop: CASRQGFFYEQYF.

This chain joins TRBV6-2 or TRBV6-3 and TRBJ2-3; the D call from TCRdb, TRBD1, cannot be confirmed without DNA. CDR1 is MNHEY and CDR2 is SVGEGT in the germline V gene. CDR3 length: 13 residues. The CDR3: CASSPGGTDTQYF.

Judged by frequency, this clonotype is medium-sized. This rearrangement joins TRBV27 to TRBJ1-1. CDR1 is MNHEY, CDR2 SMNVEV, per germline (reference sequence). CDR3 length: 13 residues. The CDR3 region is CASTRFGDTEAFF.

The chain carries TRBV19 and TRBJ1-1; TCRdb's D call, TRBD1, is unchecked because there is no DNA. Germline lookup yields CDR1 LNHDA and CDR2 SQIVND (reference sequence). The length of the CDR3 is 13 residues. The CDR3 sequence is CASMRGRDTEAFF.

This clonotype shows up as medium-sized by frequency. The chain joins TRBV12-3 or TRBV12-4 to TRBJ2-1; the TCRdb D gene call, TRBD1, has no DNA to confirm it. This CDR3 comprises 14 residues. The CDR3 region is CASSFPGNELSQFF.

The chain recombines TRBV28 with TRBJ1-1; TCRdb selects TRBD1, and the lack of DNA leaves this call unchecked. The CDR3 contains 14 residues. The germline CDR1 and CDR2 sequences are MDHEN and SYDVKM. The CDR3 sequence is CASSLGGSGTEAFF.

V is TRBV27 and J is TRBJ2-7. Germline V gene sequence: CDR1 MNHEY, CDR2 SMNVEV (reference sequence). The CDR3 length is 14 residues. The CDR3 spells CASSLSRDSYEQYF.

By frequency, this clonotype is medium-sized. The chain links TRBV6-5 to TRBJ2-2; TCRdb picks TRBD1, but there is no DNA to check that call. From germline, CDR1 is MNHEY and CDR2 SVGAGI. The CDR3 sequence is 16 residues long. CDR3: CASNPRDRVNTGELFF.

The chain combines TRBV6-5 with TRBJ2-1. The CDR3 runs to 14 residues. Germline V gives CDR1 MNHEY, CDR2 SVGAGI. The CDR3 sequence is CASSYRNSYNEQFF.

The chain carries TRBV10-3 and TRBJ1-3. The germline CDR1 and CDR2 sequences are ENHRY and SYGVKD. This CDR3 spans 15 amino acids. CDR3: CAISESVFEGNTIYF.

The chain has TRBV28 and TRBJ1-5. Per the germline V gene, CDR1 is MDHEN and CDR2 is SYDVKM. This CDR3 has 16 residues. The CDR3 here is CASSSALGFYNQPQHF.

This clonotype is medium-sized (0.01 to 0.1%) by frequency. The gene calls are TRBV7-9 and TRBJ1-5. From germline, CDR1 is SEHNR and CDR2 FQNEAQ (reference sequence). The CDR3 covers 14 residues. The CDR3 sequence is CASSLDSYNQPQHF.

The chain combines TRBV5-5 with TRBJ1-2. The CDR3 has 14 residues. Germline values: CDR1 SGHKS, CDR2 YYEKEE (reference sequence). CDR3 region: CASSLSGAGYGYTF.

The chain combines TRBV6-5 with TRBJ2-3; TCRdb designates TRBD2, a call that cannot be tested without DNA. Germline V CDR1 and CDR2: MNHEY, SVGAGI. CDR3 size: 15 residues. CDR3 residues: CASSYEGTVRDTQYF.

Its frequency marks this clonotype as hyperexpanded. The chain is built from TRBV12-3 or TRBV12-4 and TRBJ1-1. This CDR3 is 12 amino acids long. The CDR3 protein is CASSLGLTEAFF.

This clonotype is identified as medium-sized from frequency. The rearrangement joins TRBV6-5 to TRBJ2-7; TCRdb selects TRBD1, and the lack of DNA leaves this call unchecked. CDR1 and CDR2 from the germline V gene are MNHEY and SVGAGI. This CDR3 has 13 amino acids. CDR3: CASSPWGMNEQYF.

The chain recombines TRBV5-6 with TRBJ1-6; the D call from TCRdb, TRBD1, cannot be confirmed without DNA. Germline V gene lookup returns CDR1 SGHDT and CDR2 YYEEEE. The CDR3 sequence is 15 residues long. CDR3 protein: CASSSFGTANSPLHF.

Its frequency marks this clonotype as medium-sized. The chain has TRBV27 and TRBJ2-7. Germline V gene lookup returns CDR1 MNHEY and CDR2 SMNVEV (reference sequence). This CDR3 is 13 amino acids long. The chain's CDR3 is CASRGYRFYEQYF.

The genes are TRBV18 and TRBJ2-7; TCRdb designates TRBD2, a call that cannot be tested without DNA. The CDR3 is made up of 16 amino acids. Germline-derived CDR1 and CDR2 are KGHSH and LQKENI. The CDR3: CASSLGTSGVTYEQYF.

In terms of frequency, this clonotype is medium-sized. The V and J genes are TRBV15 and TRBJ2-5; lacking DNA, the TRBD2 call made by TCRdb goes unchecked. CDR3 length equals 15 residues. From germline, CDR1 is LNHNV and CDR2 YYDKDF (reference sequence). The CDR3 loop is CATSRPSGGQETQYF.

This clonotype registers medium-sized by frequency. The rearrangement joins TRBV29-1 to TRBJ2-5. CDR3 length: 14 amino acids. CDR1 is SQVTM and CDR2 is ANQGSEA in the germline V gene. The CDR3 sequence: CSVEDLAYRETQYF.

The chain is built from TRBV18 and TRBJ1-2; the D gene TCRdb calls, TRBD1, cannot be checked with no DNA. The CDR3 length is 15 residues. In germline, CDR1 is KGHSH, CDR2 LQKENI. CDR3 protein: CASSPGQGIPYGYTF.

By frequency, this clonotype is medium-sized. The chain uses TRBV30 and TRBJ2-7; TCRdb names TRBD2, which stays unverified in the absence of DNA. Per the germline V gene, CDR1 is GTSNPN and CDR2 is SVGIG (reference sequence). This CDR3 has 17 amino acids. CDR3 sequence: CAWSGRLAGGLSYEQYF.

According to its frequency, this clonotype is medium-sized. The J gene is TRBJ2-1, the V gene TRBV6-5; TCRdb's assignment of TRBD1 cannot be checked, as there is no DNA. Germline-derived CDR1 and CDR2 are MNHEY and SVGAGI. The CDR3 consists of 15 residues. The CDR3 here is CASSQGRVNYNEQFF.

Considering frequency, this clonotype is medium-sized. This rearrangement joins TRBV19 to TRBJ1-4. Germline loops: CDR1 LNHDA, CDR2 SQIVND (reference sequence). The CDR3 consists of 13 residues. The CDR3 here is CASTSLSGEKLFF.